This TCR beta chain derives from a study of blood T cell repertoires in COVID-19. Overall study: Collection of acute and convalescent COVID-19 samples took place in the United States, Italy and Spain. T cells, B-cell-depleted T cells, or PBMCs supplied cDNA or gDNA.

This CDR3 is built from 13 residues. V lost 5 bases, J lost 1 base, and 8 bases lay in between. Authors' data handling: Reference gene primer amplification gave estimated nucleated cell counts. TCRdb keeps only in-frame clones here, not all; method: immunoSEQ multiplex PCR. V, J and clone size were drawn from that table, and D and trimming were deduced from the DNA. The data contain a few hundred thousand clones, around 90% of them singletons. Seattle cases were enrolled at active infection and followed longitudinally. The sequencing input was peripheral blood. The chain employs TRBV12-3 or TRBV12-4 and TRBJ1-1; D is unresolved. The receptor was isolated from a man between 18 and 35 years old with COVID-19, enrolled during active disease. The CDR3 region is CASSQRQNTEAFF. The DNA for the CDR3 is TGTGCCAGCAGTCAGAGACAGAACACTGAAGCTTTCTTT.